A single T cell receptor (beta chain) is shown here with its context. The antigen remains undetermined. The sample comes from a study of CD8+ T cells in alopecia areata. Study-wide findings and caveats: Affected lesional scalp, above all in alopecia totalis/universalis, was more clonal than normal scalp. Whereas mice showed it more clearly, TCR sharing across patients was murkier, possibly because of HLA.

Sorting separated CD4+ and CD8+ T cells out of PBMCs. Following RNA extraction, reverse transcription yielded cDNA that acted as the sequencing template. Assay used: immunoSEQ multiplex PCR; TCRdb lists only in-frame clones, some missing. The sample has around 140,000 clones; around 60% are singletons. Germline V gives CDR1 SEHNR, CDR2 FQNEAQ (reference sequence). V trimming: 5 bases; J trimming: 3 bases; junction bases outside the gene matches: 7. This CDR3 is 16 amino acids long. The input for sequencing was CD4+ T cells sorted from blood, taken at week 0. The rearrangement uses TRBV7-9 and TRBJ2-2; 9 positions match TRBD1. The sequence came from a human donor with alopecia areata. In DNA, the CDR3 is TGTGCCAGCAGCGTTACAGGGGGCTACGACACCGGGGAGCTGTTTTTT. Protein sequence: CASSVTGGYDTGELFF.